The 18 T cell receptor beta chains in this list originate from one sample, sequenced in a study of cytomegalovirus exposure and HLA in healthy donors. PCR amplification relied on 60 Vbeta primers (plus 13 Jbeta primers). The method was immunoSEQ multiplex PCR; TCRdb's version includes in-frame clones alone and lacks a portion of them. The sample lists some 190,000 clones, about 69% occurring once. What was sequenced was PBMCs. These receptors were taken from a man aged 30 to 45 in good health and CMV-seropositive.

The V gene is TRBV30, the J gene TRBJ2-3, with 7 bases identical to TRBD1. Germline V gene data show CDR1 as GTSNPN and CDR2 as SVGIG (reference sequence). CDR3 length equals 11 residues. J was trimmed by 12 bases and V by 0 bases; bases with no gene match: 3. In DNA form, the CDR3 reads TGTGCCTGGAGTGTGGGACAGATTCAGTATTTT. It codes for CAWSVGQIQYF.

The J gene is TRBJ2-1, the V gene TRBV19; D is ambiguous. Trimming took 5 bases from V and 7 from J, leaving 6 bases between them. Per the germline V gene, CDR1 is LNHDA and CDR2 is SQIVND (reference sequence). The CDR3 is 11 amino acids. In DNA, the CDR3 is TGTGCCAGTAGTCTCTTAAATGAGCAGTTCTTC. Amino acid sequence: CASSLLNEQFF.

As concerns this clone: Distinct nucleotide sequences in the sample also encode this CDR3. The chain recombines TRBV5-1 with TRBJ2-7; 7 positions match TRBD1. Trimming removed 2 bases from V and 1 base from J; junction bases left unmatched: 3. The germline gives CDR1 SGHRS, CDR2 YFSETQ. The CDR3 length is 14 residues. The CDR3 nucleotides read TGCGCCAGCAGCTTACAGGGGAGTTCCTACGAGCAGTACTTC. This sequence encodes CASSLQGSSYEQYF.

This CDR3 reads CASSVGLSRGKLFF. The CDR3 nucleotides read TGTGCCAGCAGCGTCGGCCTTTCTAGGGGAAAACTGTTTTTT. The rearrangement joins TRBV7-2 to TRBJ1-4, with D perhaps TRBD1 (5 bases). The germline V gene encodes CDR1 SGHTA and CDR2 FQGNSA. CDR3 length: 14 amino acids. Trimming cost V 5 bases and J 10 bases, with 17 bases left between them.

The CDR3 DNA reads TGCGCCACGGATGGGGGGGCCACGGGCAATGAGCAGTTCTTC. Its translation is CATDGGATGNEQFF. The V call is TRBV10-2, the J call TRBJ2-1, with D perhaps TRBD2 (7 bases). Looked up from germline, CDR1 is WSHSY and CDR2 is SAAADI. The V end was cut by 10 bases, the J end by 6 bases, with 19 bases between. This CDR3 comprises 14 residues.

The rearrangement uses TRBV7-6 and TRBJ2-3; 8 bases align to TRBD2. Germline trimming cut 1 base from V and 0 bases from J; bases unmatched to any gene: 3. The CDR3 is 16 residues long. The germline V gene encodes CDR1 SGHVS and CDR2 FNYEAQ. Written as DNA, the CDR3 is TGTGCCAGCAGCTTAGTCTCTAGCGGGAGCACAGATACGCAGTATTTT. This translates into CASSLVSSGSTDTQYF. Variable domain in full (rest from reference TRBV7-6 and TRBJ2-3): GAGVSQSPRYKVTKRGQDVALRCDPISGHVSLYWYRQALGQGPEFLTYFNYEAQQDKSGLPNDRFSAERPEGSISTLTIQRTEQRDSAMYRCASSLVSSGSTDTQYFGPGTRLTVL.

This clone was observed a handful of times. The CDR3 bases are TGTGCCAGCAGCCATCCCAGTCAAGAGACCCAGTACTTC. It yields the protein CASSHPSQETQYF. The V call is TRBV11-3, the J call TRBJ2-5, with unresolved D. The CDR3 sequence is 13 residues long. The germline V gene encodes CDR1 SGHNT and CDR2 YENEEA. V lost 5 bases to trimming and J lost 2 bases, with 9 bases between them. The variable domain in full, completed from reference TRBV11-3 and TRBJ2-5, reads EAGVVQSPRYKIIEKKQPVAFWCNPISGHNTLYWYLQNLGQGPELLIRYENEEAVDDSQLPKDRFSAERLKGVDSTLKIQPAELGDSAVYLCASSHPSQETQYFGPGTRLLVL.

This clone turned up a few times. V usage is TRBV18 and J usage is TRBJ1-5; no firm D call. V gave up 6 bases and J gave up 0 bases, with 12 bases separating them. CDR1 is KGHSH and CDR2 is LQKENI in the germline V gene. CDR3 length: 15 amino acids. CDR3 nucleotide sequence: TGTGCCAGCTCCATTGACGGGTATAGCAATCAGCCCCAGCATTTT. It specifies CASSIDGYSNQPQHF.

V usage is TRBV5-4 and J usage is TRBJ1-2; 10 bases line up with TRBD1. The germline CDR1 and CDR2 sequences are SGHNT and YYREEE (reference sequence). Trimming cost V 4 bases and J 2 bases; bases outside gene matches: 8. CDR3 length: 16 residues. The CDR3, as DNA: TGTGCCAGCAGCGGCAGACAGGGGGCGGGGAACTATGGCTACACCTTC. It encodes CASSGRQGAGNYGYTF. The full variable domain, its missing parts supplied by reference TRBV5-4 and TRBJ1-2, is ETGVTQSPTHLIKTRGQQVTLRCSSQSGHNTVSWYQQALGQGPQFIFQYYREEENGRGNFPPRFSGLQFPNYSSELNVNALELDDSALYLCASSGRQGAGNYGYTFGSGTRLTVV.

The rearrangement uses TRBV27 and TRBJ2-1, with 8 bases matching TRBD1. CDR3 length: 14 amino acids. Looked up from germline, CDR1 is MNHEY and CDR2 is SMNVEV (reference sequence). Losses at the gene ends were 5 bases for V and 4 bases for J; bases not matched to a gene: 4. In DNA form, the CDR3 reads TGTGCCAGCAGTACTAGGACAGGGTACAATGAGCAGTTCTTC. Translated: CASSTRTGYNEQFF.

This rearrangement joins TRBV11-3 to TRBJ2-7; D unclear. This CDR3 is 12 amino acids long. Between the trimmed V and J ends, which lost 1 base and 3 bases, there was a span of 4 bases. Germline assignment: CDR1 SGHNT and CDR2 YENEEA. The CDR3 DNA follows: TGTGCCAGCAGCTTAGTCGGCTACGAGCAGTACTTC. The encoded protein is CASSLVGYEQYF.

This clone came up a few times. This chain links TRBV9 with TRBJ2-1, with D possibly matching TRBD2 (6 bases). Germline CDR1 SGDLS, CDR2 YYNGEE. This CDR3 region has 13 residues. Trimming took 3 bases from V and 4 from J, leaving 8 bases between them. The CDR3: CASSGGLYNEQFF. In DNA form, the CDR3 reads TGTGCCAGCAGCGGGGGACTTTACAATGAGCAGTTCTTC. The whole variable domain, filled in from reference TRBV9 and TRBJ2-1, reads DSGVTQTPKHLITATGQRVTLRCSPRSGDLSVYWYQQSLDQGLQFLIQYYNGEERAKGNILERFSAQQFPDLHSELNLSSLELGDSALYFCASSGGLYNEQFFGPGTRLTVL.

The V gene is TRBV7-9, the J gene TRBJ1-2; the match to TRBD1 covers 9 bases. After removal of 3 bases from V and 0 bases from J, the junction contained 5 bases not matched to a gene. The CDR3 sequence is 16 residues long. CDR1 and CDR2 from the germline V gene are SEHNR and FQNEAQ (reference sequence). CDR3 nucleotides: TGTGCCAGCAGCTTGGGACAGGGCTCTACTAACTATGGCTACACCTTC. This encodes CASSLGQGSTNYGYTF.

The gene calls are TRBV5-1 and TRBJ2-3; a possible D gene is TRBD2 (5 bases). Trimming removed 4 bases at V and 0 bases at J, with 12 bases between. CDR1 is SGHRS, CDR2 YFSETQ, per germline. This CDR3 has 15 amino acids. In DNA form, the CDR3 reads TGCGCCAGCAGCGAGACCGGGGTTAGCACAGATACGCAGTATTTT. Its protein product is CASSETGVSTDTQYF.

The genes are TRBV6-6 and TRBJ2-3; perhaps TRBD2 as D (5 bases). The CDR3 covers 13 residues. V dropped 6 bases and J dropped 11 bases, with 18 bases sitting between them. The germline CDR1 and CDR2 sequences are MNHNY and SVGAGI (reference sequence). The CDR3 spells CASSPGSLEGQYF. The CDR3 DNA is TGTGCCAGCAGCCCCGGCAGCCTCGAGGGGCAGTATTTT.

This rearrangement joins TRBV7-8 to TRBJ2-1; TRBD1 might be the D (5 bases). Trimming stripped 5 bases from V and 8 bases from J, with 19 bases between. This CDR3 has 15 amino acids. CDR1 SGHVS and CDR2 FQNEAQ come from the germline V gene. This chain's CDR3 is CASSVLSRALDEQFF. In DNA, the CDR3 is TGTGCCAGCAGCGTGCTGAGCAGGGCTCTCGATGAGCAGTTCTTC.

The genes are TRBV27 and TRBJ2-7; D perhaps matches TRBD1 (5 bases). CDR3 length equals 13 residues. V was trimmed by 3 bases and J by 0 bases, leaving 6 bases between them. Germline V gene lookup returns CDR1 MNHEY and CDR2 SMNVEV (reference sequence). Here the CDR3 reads CASSLTVSYEQYF. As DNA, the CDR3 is TGTGCCAGCAGTTTGACAGTCTCCTACGAGCAGTACTTC.

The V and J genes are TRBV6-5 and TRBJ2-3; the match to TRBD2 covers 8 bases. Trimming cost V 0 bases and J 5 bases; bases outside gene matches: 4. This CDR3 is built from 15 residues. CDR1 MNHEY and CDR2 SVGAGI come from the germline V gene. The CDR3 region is CASSYSSGGGDTQYF. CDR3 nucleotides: TGTGCCAGCAGTTACTCAAGCGGGGGTGGAGATACGCAGTATTTT.